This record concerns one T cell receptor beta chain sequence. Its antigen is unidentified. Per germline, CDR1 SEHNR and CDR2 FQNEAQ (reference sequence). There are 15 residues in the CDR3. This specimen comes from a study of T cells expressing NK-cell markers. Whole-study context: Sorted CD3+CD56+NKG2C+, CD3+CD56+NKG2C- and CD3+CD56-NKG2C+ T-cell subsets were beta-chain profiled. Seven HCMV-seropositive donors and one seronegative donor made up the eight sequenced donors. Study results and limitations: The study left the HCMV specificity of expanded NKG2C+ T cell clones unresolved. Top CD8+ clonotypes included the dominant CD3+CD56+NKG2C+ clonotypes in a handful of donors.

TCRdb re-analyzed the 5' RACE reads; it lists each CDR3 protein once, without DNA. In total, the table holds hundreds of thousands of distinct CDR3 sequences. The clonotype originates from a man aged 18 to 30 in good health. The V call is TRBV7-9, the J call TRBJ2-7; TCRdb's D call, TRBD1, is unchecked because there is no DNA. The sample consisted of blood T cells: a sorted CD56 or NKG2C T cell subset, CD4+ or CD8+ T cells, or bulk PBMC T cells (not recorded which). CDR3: CASSPGQGFNYEQYF. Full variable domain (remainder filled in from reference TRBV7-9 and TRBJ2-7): DTGVSQNPRHKITKRGQNVTFRCDPISEHNRLYWYRQTLGQGPEFLTYFQNEAQLEKSRLLSDRFSAERPKGSFSTLEIQRTEQGDSAMYLCASSPGQGFNYEQYFGPGTRLTVT.